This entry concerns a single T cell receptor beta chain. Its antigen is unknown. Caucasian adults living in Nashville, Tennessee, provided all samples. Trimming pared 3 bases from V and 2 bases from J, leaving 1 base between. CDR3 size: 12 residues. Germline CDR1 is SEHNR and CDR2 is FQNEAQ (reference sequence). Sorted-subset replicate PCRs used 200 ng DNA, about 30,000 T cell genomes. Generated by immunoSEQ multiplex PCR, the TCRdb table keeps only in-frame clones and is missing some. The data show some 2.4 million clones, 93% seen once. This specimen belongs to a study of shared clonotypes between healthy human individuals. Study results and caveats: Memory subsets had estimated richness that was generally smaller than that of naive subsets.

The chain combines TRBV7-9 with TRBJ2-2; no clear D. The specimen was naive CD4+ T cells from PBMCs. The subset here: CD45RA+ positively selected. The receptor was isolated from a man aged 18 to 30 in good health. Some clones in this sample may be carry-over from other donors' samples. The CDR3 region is CASSFNTGELFF. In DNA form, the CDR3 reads TGTGCCAGCAGCTTTAACACCGGGGAGCTGTTTTTT.